This T cell receptor (beta chain) was identified in a study of cytomegalovirus exposure and HLA in healthy donors. Both 60 Vbeta primers and 13 Jbeta primers went into the PCR. Generated by immunoSEQ multiplex PCR, the TCRdb table keeps only in-frame clones and is missing some. The sample includes about 130,000 clones, 75% to 85% seen only once; the top ten take 1%. The CDR3 runs 15 residues. The germline CDR1 and CDR2 sequences are KGHSH and LQKENI. V was trimmed by 3 bases and J by 3 bases, leaving 14 bases between them. The V and J genes are TRBV18 and TRBJ1-1; D is uncertain. This sequence was found in a man aged 35 to 55 in good health and CMV-seronegative. Material: PBMCs. The CDR3 sequence: CASSPASFGYTEAFF. Written as DNA, the CDR3 is TGTGCCAGCTCACCCGCATCCTTCGGGTACACTGAAGCTTTCTTT.